This T cell receptor (beta chain) was observed in a study of T cell clusters in autoimmune cytopenias. One tube held mixed TRB-A and TRB-B primer pools for touch-down PCR. TCRdb derives one entry per CDR3 protein from the multiplex PCR reads, leaving out DNA. This sample contains thousands of distinct CDR3 sequences. TRB was amplified from roughly 250 ng of peripheral blood genomic DNA per sample. Its frequency marks this clonotype as medium-sized. The length of the CDR3 is 16 residues. Germline values: CDR1 MRHNA, CDR2 SNTAGT. The rearrangement links TRBV6-4 to TRBJ2-2; TCRdb picks TRBD1, but there is no DNA to check that call. The sample comprised peripheral blood. The TCR originated in a human donor with an autoimmune cytopenia or autoimmune hepatitis (not recorded which). CDR3 region: CASSEGRGLDTGELFF.